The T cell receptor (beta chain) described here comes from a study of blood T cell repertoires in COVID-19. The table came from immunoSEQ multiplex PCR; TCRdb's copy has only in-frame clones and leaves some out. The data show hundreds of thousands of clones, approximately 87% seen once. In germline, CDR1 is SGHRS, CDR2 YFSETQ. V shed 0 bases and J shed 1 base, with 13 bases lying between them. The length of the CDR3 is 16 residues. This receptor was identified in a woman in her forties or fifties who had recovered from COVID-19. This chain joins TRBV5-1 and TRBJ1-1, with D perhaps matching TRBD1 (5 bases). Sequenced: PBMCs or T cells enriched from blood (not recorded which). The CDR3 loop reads CASSLGARGGNTEAFF. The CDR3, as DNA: TGCGCCAGCAGCTTGGGGGCGAGGGGAGGGAACACTGAAGCTTTCTTT.